This T cell receptor beta chain is drawn from a study of technical replicates of blood from several donors. TCRdb's copy holds only in-frame clones and misses some; the assay was immunoSEQ multiplex PCR. Found here are about 88,000 clones, roughly 94% of them singletons; the top ten hold about 0.27%. V gave up 3 bases and J gave up 7 bases, with 11 bases separating them. CDR3 size: 13 residues. The germline CDR1 and CDR2 sequences are SGDLS and YYNGEE. Source material: T cells isolated from PBMCs. The J gene is TRBJ2-1, the V gene TRBV9, with D unresolved. The source of this sequence is a human donor in good health. The CDR3 coding sequence is TGTGCCAGCAGCGCGTCGCTAACGAATGAGCAGTTCTTC. Its protein is CASSASLTNEQFF.